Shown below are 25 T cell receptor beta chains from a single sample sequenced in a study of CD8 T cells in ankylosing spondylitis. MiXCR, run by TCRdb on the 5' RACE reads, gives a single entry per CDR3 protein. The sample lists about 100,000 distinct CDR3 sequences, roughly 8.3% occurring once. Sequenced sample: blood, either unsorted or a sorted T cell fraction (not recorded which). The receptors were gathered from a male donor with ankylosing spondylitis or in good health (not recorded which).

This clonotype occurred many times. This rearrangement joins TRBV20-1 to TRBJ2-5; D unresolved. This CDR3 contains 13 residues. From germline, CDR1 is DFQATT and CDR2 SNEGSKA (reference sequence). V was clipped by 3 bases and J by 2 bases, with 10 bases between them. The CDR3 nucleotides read TGCAGTGCTAGCAAGGGAAGGCAAGAGACCCAGTACTTC. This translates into CSASKGRQETQYF.

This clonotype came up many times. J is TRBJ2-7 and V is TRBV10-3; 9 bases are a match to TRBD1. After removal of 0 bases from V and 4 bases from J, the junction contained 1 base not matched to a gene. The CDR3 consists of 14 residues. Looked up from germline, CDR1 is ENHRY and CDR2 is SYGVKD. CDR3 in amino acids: CAISESTGGYEQYF. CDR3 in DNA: TGTGCCATCAGTGAGTCGACAGGGGGGTACGAGCAGTACTTC.

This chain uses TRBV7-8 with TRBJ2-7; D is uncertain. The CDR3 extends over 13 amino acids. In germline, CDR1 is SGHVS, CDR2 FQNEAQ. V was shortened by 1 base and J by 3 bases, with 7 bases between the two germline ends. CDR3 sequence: CASSLGHFYEQYF. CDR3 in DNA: TGTGCCAGCAGCTTAGGGCACTTCTACGAGCAGTACTTC.

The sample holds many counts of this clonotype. This CDR3 reads CASSLGLAGSNTGELFF. CDR3 coding DNA: TGCGCCAGCAGCTTGGGGCTAGCGGGGTCAAACACCGGGGAGCTGTTTTTT. V is TRBV5-1 and J is TRBJ2-2; 9 bases agree with TRBD2. This CDR3 spans 17 amino acids. V shed 0 bases, J shed 2 bases, and the junction held 5 bases outside the gene matches. The germline V gene has CDR1 SGHRS and CDR2 YFSETQ.

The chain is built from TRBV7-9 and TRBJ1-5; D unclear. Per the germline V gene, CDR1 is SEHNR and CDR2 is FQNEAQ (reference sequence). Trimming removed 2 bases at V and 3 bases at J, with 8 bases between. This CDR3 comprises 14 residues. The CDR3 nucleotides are TGTGCCAGCAGCTTATTGGTGTCCAATCAGCCCCAGCATTTT. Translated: CASSLLVSNQPQHF. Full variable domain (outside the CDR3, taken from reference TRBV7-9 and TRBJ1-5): DTGVSQNPRHKITKRGQNVTFRCDPISEHNRLYWYRQTLGQGPEFLTYFQNEAQLEKSRLLSDRFSAERPKGSFSTLEIQRTEQGDSAMYLCASSLLVSNQPQHFGDGTRLSIL.

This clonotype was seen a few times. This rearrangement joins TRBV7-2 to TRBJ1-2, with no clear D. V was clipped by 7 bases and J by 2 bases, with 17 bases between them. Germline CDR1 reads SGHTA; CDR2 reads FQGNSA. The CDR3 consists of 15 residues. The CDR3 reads CASTLNPGANYGYTF. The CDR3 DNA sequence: TGTGCCAGCACCTTGAATCCGGGAGCCAACTATGGCTACACCTTC.

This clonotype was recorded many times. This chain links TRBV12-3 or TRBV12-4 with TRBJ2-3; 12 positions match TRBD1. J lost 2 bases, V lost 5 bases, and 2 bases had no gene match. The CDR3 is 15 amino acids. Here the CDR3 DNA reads TGTGCCAGCAGTAGGGACAGGGGGCCCACAGATACGCAGTATTTT. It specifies CASSRDRGPTDTQYF.

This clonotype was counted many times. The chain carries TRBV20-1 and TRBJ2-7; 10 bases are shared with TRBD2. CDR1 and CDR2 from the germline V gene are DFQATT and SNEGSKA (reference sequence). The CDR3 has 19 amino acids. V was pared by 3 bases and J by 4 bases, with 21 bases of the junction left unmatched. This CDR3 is CSASPLRQPLAGVLYEQYF. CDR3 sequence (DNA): TGCAGTGCTAGCCCCCTCCGCCAACCGCTAGCGGGGGTTCTTTACGAGCAGTACTTC.

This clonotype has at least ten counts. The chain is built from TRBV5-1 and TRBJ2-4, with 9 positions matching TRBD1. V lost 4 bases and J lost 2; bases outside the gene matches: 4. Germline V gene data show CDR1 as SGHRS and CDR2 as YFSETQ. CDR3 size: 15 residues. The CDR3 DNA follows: TGCGCCAGCAGCCCGGGACAGGGACCCAAAAACATTCAGTACTTC. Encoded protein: CASSPGQGPKNIQYF.

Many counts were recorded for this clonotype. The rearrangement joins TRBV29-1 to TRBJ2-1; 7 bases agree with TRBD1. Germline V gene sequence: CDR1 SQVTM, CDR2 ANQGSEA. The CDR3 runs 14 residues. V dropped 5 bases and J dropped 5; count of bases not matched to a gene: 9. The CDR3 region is CSVTGTARNNEQFF. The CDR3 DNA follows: TGCAGCGTTACCGGGACAGCGCGAAACAATGAGCAGTTCTTC.

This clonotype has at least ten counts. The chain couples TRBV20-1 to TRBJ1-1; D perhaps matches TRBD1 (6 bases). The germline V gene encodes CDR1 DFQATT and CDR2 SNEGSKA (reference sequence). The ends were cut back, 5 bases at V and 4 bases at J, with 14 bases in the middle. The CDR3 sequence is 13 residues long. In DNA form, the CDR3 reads TGCAGTGCTGTACGGACAGCAAGCACTGAAGCTTTCTTT. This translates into CSAVRTASTEAFF.

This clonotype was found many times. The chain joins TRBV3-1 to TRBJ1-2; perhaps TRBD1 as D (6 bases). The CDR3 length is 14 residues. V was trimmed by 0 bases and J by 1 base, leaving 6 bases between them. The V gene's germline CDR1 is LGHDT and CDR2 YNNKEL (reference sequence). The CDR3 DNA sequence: TGTGCCAGCAGCCAAGAACAGGGTAACTATGGCTACACCTTC. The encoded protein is CASSQEQGNYGYTF.

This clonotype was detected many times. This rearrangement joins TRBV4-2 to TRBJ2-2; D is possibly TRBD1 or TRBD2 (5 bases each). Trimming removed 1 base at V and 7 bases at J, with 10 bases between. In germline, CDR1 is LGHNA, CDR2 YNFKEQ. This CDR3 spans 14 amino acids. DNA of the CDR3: TGTGCCAGCAGCCAAGCTAGAGGGGTCGGGGAGCTGTTTTTT. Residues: CASSQARGVGELFF.

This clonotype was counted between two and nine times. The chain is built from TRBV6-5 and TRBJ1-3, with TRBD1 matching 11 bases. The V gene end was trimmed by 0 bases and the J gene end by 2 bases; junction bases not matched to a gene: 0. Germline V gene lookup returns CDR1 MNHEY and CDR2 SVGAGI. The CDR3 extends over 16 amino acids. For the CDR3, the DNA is TGTGCCAGCAGTTACTCGGACAGGGGGCCTGGAAACACCATATATTTT. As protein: CASSYSDRGPGNTIYF.

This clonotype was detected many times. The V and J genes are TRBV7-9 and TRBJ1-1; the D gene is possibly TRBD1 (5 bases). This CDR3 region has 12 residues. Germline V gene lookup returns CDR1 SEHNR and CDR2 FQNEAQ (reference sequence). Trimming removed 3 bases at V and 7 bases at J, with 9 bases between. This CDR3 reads CASSLTGLEAFF. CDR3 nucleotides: TGTGCCAGCAGCTTGACGGGACTTGAAGCTTTCTTT.

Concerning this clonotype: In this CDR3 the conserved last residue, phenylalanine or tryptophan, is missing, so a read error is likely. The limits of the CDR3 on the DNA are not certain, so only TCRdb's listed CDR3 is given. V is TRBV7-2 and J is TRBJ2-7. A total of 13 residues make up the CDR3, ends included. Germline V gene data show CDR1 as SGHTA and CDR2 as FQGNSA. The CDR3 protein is CASSLAGSGSADL.

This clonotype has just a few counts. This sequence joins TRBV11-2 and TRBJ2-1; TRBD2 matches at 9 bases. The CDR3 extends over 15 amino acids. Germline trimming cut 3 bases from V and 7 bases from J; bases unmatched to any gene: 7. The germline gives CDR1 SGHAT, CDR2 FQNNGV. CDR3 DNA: TGTGCCAGCAGCTTCGTGTGGCGGGGGGGGAATGAGCAGTTCTTC. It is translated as CASSFVWRGGNEQFF.

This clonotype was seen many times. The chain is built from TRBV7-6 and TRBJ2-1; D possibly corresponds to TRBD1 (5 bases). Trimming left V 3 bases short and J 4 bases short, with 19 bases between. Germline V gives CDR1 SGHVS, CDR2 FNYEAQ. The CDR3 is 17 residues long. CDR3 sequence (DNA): TGTGCCAGCAGCTTTACCGGGCCCCAGGGCCTTTACAATGAGCAGTTCTTC. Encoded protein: CASSFTGPQGLYNEQFF.

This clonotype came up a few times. The CDR3 DNA reads TGTGCCAGCAGTTTGGGGACAGAGCAGTACTTC. This encodes CASSLGTEQYF. This chain uses TRBV12-3 or TRBV12-4 with TRBJ2-7; D is possibly TRBD1 (6 bases). Trimming shortened V by 3 bases and J by 7 bases, and 7 bases separated the two germline ends. The CDR3 totals 11 residues.

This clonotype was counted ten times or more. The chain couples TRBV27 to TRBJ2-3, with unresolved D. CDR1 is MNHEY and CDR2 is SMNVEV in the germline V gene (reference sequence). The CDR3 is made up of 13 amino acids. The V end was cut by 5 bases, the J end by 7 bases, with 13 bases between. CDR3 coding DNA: TGTGCCAGCAGTAGTGGCCCGACGTATACGCAGTATTTT. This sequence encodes CASSSGPTYTQYF.

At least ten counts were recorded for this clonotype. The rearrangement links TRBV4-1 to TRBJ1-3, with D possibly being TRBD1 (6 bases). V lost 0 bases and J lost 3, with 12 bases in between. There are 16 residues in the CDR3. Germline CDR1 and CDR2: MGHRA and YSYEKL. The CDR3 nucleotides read TGCGCCAGCAGCCAAGATCGGATGACAGGTGGAAACACCATATATTTT. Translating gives CASSQDRMTGGNTIYF.

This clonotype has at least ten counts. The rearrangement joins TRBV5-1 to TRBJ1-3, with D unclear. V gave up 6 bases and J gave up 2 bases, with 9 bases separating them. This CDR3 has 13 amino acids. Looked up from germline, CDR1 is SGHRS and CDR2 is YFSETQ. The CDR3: CASTVSAGNTIYF. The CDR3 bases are TGCGCCAGCACCGTGAGTGCTGGAAACACCATATATTTT.

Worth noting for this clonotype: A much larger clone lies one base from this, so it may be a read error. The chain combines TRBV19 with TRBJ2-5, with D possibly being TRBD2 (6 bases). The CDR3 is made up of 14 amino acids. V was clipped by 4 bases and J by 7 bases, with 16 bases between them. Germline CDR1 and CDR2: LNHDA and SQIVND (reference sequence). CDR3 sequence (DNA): TGTGCCAGTAGTACGGGACTGGAGCTAGGGACCCAGTACTTC. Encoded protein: CASSTGLELGTQYF.

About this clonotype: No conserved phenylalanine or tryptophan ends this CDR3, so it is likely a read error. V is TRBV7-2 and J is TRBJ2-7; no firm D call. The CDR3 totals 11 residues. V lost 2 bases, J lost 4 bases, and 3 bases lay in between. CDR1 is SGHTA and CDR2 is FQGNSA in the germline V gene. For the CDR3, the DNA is TGTGCCAGCAGCTTAAAGTACGAGCAGTACCTC. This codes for CASSLKYEQYL.

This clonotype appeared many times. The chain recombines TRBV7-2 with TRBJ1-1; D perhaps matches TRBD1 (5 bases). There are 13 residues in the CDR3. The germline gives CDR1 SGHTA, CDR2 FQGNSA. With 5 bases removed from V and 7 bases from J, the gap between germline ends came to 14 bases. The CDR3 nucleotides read TGTGCCAGCAGCGAGCCCGGGACGATTGAAGCTTTCTTT. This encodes CASSEPGTIEAFF.